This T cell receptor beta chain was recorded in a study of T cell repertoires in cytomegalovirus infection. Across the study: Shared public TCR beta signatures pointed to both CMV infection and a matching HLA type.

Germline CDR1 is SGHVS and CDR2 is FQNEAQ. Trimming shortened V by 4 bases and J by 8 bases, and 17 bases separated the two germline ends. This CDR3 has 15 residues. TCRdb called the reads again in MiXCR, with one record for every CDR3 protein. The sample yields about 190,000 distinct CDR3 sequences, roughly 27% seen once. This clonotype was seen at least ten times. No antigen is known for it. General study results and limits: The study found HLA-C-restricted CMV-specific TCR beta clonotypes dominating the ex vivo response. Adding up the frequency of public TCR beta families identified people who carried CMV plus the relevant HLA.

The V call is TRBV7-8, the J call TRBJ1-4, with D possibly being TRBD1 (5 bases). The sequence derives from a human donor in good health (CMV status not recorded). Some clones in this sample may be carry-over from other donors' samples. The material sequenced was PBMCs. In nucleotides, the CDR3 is TGTGCCAGCAGCTCGAGGGGCGGGGAGGGGGAAAAACTGTTTTTT. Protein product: CASSSRGGEGEKLFF.